The present T cell receptor beta chain was sequenced within a study of early stage breast cancer tumors. At the level of the study: Of approximately 16 invasive breast tumors, around 13 were hormone receptor-positive, HER2-negative.

As concerns this clone: Its target is not known.

The CDR3 has 14 residues. Between the trimmed V and J ends, which lost 5 bases and 5 bases, there was a span of 15 bases. The V gene's germline CDR1 is LNHDA and CDR2 SQIVND (reference sequence). Repertoires were generated with immunoSEQ multiplex PCR, while TCRdb's copy carries only in-frame clones and drops some. The table lists about 31,000 clones, 60% to 80% of them singletons. Study results and limitations: In about 90% of the 16 patients, blood comparison separated tumor from normal breast.

The rearrangement links TRBV19 to TRBJ1-1; D possibly corresponds to TRBD1 (6 bases). This receptor was identified in a person aged 35-49 years with breast cancer. Source material: blood. CDR3 protein: CASSWGRGRTEAFF. DNA of the CDR3: TGTGCCAGTAGTTGGGGCAGGGGCAGGACTGAAGCTTTCTTT.